Detailed here is one T cell receptor (beta chain). Its cognate antigen is unknown. While unrecorded immune exposures were likely, the donors were nominally healthy when sampled. Researchers ran the PCR with 60 Vbeta and 13 Jbeta primers. Authors' analysis steps: Later, roughly 86 million unique TCR beta chains were counted in an analysis, and about 10 million of them were shared. Repertoires were generated with immunoSEQ multiplex PCR, while TCRdb's copy carries only in-frame clones and drops some. V, J and clone size are taken as reported in that table, and D and trimming were inferred from the DNA itself. Here the sample spans some 140,000 clones, over 70% being singletons. This sample was taken from a study of cytomegalovirus exposure and HLA in healthy donors. Overall study findings and caveats: A few of the chains that were CMV-associated were confirmed in vitro to be specific for CMV antigens.

The source of this sequence is a man aged 25-40 years in good health and CMV-seronegative. Sequenced input: PBMCs.

CDR3 region: CASSDRQGMNTEAFF. CDR3 nucleotide sequence: TGTGCCAGCAGCGATCGACAGGGGATGAACACTGAAGCTTTCTTT. The gene calls are TRBV9 and TRBJ1-1, with 8 positions matching TRBD1. The CDR3 loop spans 15 amino acids. CDR1 is SGDLS, CDR2 YYNGEE, per germline. The trim removed 3 bases at V and 0 bases at J, leaving 4 bases unmatched.